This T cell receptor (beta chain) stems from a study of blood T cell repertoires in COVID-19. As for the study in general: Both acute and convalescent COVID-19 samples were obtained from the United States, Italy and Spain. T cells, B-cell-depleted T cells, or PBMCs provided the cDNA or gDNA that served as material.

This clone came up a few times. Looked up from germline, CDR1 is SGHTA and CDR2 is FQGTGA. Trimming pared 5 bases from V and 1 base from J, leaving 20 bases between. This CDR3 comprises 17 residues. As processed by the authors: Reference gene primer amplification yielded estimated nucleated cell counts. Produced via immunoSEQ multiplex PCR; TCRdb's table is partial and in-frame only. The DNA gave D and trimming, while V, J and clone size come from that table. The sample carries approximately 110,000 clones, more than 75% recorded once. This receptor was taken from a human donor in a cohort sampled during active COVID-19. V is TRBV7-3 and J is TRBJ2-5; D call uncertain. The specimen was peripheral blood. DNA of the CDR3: TGTGCCAGCAGCCGAACACGAATAATACGTACCCAAGAGACCCAGTACTTC. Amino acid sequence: CASSRTRIIRTQETQYF.